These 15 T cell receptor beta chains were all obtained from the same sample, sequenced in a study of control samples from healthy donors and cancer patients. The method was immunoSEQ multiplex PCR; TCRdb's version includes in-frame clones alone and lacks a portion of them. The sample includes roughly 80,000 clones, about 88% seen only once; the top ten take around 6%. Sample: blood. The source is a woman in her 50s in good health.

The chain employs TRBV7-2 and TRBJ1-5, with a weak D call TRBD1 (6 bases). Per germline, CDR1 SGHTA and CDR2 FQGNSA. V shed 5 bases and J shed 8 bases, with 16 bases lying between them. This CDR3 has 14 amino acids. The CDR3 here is CASSLGRGNEPQHF. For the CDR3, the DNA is TGTGCCAGCAGCCTAGGGAGGGGGAATGAGCCCCAGCATTTT.

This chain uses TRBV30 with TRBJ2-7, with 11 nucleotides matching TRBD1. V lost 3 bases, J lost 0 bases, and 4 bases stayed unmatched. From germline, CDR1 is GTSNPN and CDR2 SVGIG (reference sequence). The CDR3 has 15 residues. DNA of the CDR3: TGTGCCTGGAGCTTGGGGACAGGGGGCTCCTACGAGCAGTACTTC. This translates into CAWSLGTGGSYEQYF.

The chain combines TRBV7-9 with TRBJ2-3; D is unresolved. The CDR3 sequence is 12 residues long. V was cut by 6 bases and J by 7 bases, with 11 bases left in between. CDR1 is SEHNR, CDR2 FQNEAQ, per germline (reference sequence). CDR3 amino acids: CASRSLGHTQYF. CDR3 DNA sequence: TGTGCCAGCAGGAGCTTAGGGCATACGCAGTATTTT.

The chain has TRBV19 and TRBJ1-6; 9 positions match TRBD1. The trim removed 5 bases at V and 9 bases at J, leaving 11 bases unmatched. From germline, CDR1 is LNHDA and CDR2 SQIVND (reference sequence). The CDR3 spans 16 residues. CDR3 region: CASSALGTGRSSPLHF. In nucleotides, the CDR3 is TGTGCCAGTAGTGCCCTTGGGACAGGGCGTAGTTCACCCCTCCACTTT.

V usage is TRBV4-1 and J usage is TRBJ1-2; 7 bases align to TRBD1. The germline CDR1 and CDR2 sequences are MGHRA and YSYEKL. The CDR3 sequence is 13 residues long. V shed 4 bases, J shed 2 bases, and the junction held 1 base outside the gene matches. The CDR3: CASSRGQNYGYTF. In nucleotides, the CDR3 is TGCGCCAGCAGCCGGGGACAGAACTATGGCTACACCTTC.

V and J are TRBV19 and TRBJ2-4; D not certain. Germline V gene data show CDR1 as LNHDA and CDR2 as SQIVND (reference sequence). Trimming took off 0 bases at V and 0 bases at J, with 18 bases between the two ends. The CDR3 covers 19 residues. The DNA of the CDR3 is TGTGCCAGTAGTATAGACCTTGACGTCGGCCCACTAGCCAAAAACATTCAGTACTTC. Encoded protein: CASSIDLDVGPLAKNIQYF.

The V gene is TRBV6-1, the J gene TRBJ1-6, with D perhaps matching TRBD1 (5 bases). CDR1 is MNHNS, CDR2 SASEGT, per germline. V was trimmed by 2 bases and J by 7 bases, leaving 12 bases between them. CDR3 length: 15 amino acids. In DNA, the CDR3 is TGTGCCAGCAGTGAACCCGGGACGGGGAATTCACCCCTCCACTTT. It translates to CASSEPGTGNSPLHF.

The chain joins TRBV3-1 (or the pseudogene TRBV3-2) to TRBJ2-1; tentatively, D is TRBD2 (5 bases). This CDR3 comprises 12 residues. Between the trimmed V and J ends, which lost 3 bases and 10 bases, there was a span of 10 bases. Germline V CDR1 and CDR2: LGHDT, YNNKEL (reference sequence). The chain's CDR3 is CASSQGVGEQFF. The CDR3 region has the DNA TGTGCCAGCAGCCAGGGAGTGGGAGAGCAGTTCTTC.

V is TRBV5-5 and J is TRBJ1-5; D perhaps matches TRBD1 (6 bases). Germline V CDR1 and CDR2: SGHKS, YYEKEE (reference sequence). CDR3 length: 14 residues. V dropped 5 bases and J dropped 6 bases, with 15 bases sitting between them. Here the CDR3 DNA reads TGTGCCAGCAGTGTCTGGGGGCAAGGTCAGCCCCAGCATTTT. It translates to CASSVWGQGQPQHF. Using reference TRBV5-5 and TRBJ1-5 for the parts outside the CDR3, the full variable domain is DAGVTQSPTHLIKTRGQQVTLRCSPISGHKSVSWYQQVLGQGPQFIFQYYEKEERGRGNFPDRFSARQFPNYSSELNVNALLLGDSALYLCASSVWGQGQPQHFGDGTRLSIL.

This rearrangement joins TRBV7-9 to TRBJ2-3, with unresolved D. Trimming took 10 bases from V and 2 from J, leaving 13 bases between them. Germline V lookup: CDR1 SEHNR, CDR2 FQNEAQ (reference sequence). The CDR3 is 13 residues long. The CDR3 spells CAIRWRITDTQYF. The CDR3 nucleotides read TGTGCCATCCGGTGGCGGATCACAGATACGCAGTATTTT.

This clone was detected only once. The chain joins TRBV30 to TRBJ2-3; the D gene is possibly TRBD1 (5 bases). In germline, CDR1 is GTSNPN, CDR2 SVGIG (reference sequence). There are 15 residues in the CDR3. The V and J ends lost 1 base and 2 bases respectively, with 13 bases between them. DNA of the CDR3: TGTGCCTGGAGTGCTGGGGCAGGATCCACAGATACGCAGTATTTT. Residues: CAWSAGAGSTDTQYF.

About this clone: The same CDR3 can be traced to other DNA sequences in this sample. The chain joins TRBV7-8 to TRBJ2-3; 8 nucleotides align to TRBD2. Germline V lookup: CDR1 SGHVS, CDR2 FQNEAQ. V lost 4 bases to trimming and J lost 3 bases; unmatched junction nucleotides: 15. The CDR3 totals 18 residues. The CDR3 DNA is TGTGCCAGCAGCTCATCCGGGCCCGGGGGCGGGGGGACAGATACGCAGTATTTT. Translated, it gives CASSSSGPGGGGTDTQYF.

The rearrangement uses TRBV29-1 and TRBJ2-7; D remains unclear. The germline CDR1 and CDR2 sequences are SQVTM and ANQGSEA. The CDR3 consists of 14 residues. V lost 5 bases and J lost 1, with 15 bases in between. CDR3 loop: CSVLPDLDSYEQYF. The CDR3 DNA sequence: TGCAGCGTTCTCCCCGACCTCGATTCCTACGAGCAGTACTTC.

DNA for the CDR3: TGTGCCAGCAGAATTAACAGGGCCTCACCCCTCCACTTT. Its protein is CASRINRASPLHF. V gene TRBV2 combines with J gene TRBJ1-6, with D possibly matching TRBD1 (6 bases). The V gene lost 6 bases and the J gene lost 10 bases, with 13 bases spanning the gap. The CDR3 has 13 amino acids. Germline CDR1 SNHLY, CDR2 FYNNEI.

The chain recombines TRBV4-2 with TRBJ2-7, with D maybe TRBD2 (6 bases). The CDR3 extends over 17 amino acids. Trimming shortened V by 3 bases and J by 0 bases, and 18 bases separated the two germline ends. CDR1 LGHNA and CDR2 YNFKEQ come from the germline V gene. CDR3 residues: CASSQHYGLASSYEQYF. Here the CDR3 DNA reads TGTGCCAGCAGCCAGCACTACGGGCTAGCGAGCTCCTACGAGCAGTACTTC.